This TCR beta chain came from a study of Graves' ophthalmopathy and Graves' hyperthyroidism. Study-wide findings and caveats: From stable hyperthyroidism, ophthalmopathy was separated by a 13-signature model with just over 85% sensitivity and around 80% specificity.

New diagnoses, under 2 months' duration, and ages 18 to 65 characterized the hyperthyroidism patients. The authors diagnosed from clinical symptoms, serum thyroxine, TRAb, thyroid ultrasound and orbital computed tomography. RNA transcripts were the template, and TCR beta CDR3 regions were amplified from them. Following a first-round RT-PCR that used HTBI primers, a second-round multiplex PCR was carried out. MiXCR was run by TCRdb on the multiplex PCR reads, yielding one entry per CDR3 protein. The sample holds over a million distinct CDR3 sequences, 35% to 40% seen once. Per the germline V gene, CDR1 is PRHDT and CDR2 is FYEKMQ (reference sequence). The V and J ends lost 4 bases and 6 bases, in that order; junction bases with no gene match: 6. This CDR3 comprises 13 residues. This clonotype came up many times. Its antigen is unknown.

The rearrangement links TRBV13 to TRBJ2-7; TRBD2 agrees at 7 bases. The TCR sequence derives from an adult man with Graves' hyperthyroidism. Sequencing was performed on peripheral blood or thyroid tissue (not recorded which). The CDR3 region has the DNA TGTGCCAGCAGCTCCCGGACTAGGGGCGAGCAGTACTTC. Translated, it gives CASSSRTRGEQYF.